The 14 T cell receptor beta chains given below trace back to one sample, sequenced in a study of cytomegalovirus exposure and HLA in healthy donors. Vbeta (60) and Jbeta (13) primers were used in the PCR. Assay used: immunoSEQ multiplex PCR; TCRdb lists only in-frame clones, some missing. Among roughly 120,000 clones, more than 65% were seen once, and the ten largest hold around 15%. Sequenced material: PBMCs. The source of these receptors is a man between 25 and 39 years old in good health and CMV-seropositive.

The chain has TRBV30 and TRBJ1-2; no firm D call. The CDR3 is 14 amino acids. Trimming removed 1 base from V and 2 bases from J, with 11 bases in between. Germline CDR1 is GTSNPN and CDR2 is SVGIG (reference sequence). Here the CDR3 DNA reads TGTGCCTGGAGTGCCGCCGGTGCAAACTATGGCTACACCTTC. It translates to CAWSAAGANYGYTF.

The J gene is TRBJ2-5, the V gene TRBV29-1; 7 bases are shared with TRBD1. The trim removed 7 bases at V and 5 bases at J, leaving 7 bases unmatched. CDR3 length equals 12 residues. CDR1 and CDR2 (germline): SQVTM, ANQGSEA. CDR3 DNA sequence: TGCAGCGATACCCCAGGGGGTGAGACCCAGTACTTC. The encoded protein is CSDTPGGETQYF.

The chain links TRBV28 to TRBJ2-5; TRBD1 matches 7 bases. The J call is uncertain, as TRBJ2-7 better fits the DNA end. CDR1 and CDR2 from the germline V gene are MDHEN and SYDVKM. The CDR3 contains 18 residues. Here the CDR3 reads CASSLFPRQGLKSYEQYF. The CDR3 nucleotides are TGTGCCAGCAGTTTATTCCCGCGACAGGGCCTGAAGTCCTACGAGCAGTACTTC.

This clone showed up just once. The V gene is TRBV9, the J gene TRBJ2-7; TRBD1 agrees at 10 bases. Germline values: CDR1 SGDLS, CDR2 YYNGEE. The CDR3 consists of 13 residues. Unmatched junction bases numbered 2, after V lost 3 bases and J lost 5 bases. CDR3: CASSAGTGDEQYF. The CDR3 DNA follows: TGTGCCAGCAGCGCTGGGACAGGGGACGAGCAGTACTTC.

J is TRBJ1-5 and V is TRBV19, with D unresolved. There are 15 residues in the CDR3. Germline V gene data show CDR1 as LNHDA and CDR2 as SQIVND (reference sequence). V dropped 3 bases and J dropped 1 base, with 10 bases sitting between them. The CDR3 nucleotides are TGTGCCAGTAGTATCGTATCAGCGAGCAATCAGCCCCAGCATTTT. Protein product: CASSIVSASNQPQHF.

This clone was counted once. The chain joins TRBV29-1 to TRBJ2-3; 9 nucleotides match TRBD1. CDR3 size: 14 residues. The V and J ends lost 3 bases and 3 bases, in that order; junction bases with no gene match: 4. Germline V gives CDR1 SQVTM, CDR2 ANQGSEA. The CDR3 DNA reads TGCAGCGTTGATGGACAGGGGTGGACAGATACGCAGTATTTT. This encodes CSVDGQGWTDTQYF.

The chain uses TRBV7-2 and TRBJ2-5, with 7 bases aligning to TRBD2. With 2 bases clipped from V and 0 bases from J, the junction kept 9 bases outside the gene matches. The CDR3 is 17 amino acids. Germline-derived CDR1 and CDR2 are SGHTA and FQGNSA. This CDR3 reads CASSLKGRGLYQETQYF. The CDR3 DNA reads as TGTGCCAGCAGCTTAAAGGGGCGGGGGTTGTACCAAGAGACCCAGTACTTC.

This chain connects TRBV28 to TRBJ2-7; weak D call: TRBD2 (5 bases). Germline loops: CDR1 MDHEN, CDR2 SYDVKM. This CDR3 is 13 amino acids long. Trimming left V 7 bases short and J 2 bases short, with 12 bases between. The CDR3 spells CASTKSGTYEQYF. CDR3 coding DNA: TGTGCCAGCACGAAGTCCGGGACCTACGAGCAGTACTTC.

This clone was recorded once. The genes are TRBV20-1 and TRBJ2-7; no definite D call. Trimming took 4 bases from V and 4 from J, leaving 5 bases between them. Germline V lookup: CDR1 DFQATT, CDR2 SNEGSKA (reference sequence). The CDR3 is made up of 10 amino acids. The CDR3 reads CSAIQYEQYF. The CDR3 DNA sequence: TGCAGTGCTATCCAGTACGAGCAGTACTTC.

The CDR3 region is CASSFEGANEKLFF. CDR3 bases: TGTGCCAGCAGTTTCGAAGGAGCTAATGAAAAACTGTTTTTT. The J gene is TRBJ1-4, the V gene TRBV27; D not certain. This CDR3 region has 14 residues. Deletions cut 3 bases from V and 3 bases from J, with 8 bases between. In germline, CDR1 is MNHEY, CDR2 SMNVEV (reference sequence).

This clone was seen a single time. CDR3 DNA sequence: TGCGCCAGCAGCCAAGATGAGGCGTTTAATGAAAAACTGTTTTTT. This encodes CASSQDEAFNEKLFF. The V and J genes are TRBV4-1 and TRBJ1-4; no clear D. Germline loops: CDR1 MGHRA, CDR2 YSYEKL. CDR3 size: 15 residues. The V gene lost 0 bases and the J gene lost 4 bases, with 9 bases spanning the gap.

The chain combines TRBV13 with TRBJ1-6; 7 nucleotides align to TRBD1. V shed 5 bases and J 8 bases; nucleotides not matched to a gene: 12. CDR1 and CDR2 from the germline V gene are PRHDT and FYEKMQ (reference sequence). The CDR3 spans 16 residues. CDR3 amino acids: CASSNRTGEYDSPLHF. CDR3 sequence (DNA): TGTGCCAGCAGCAACCGAACAGGGGAGTATGATTCACCCCTCCACTTT.

The chain is built from TRBV9 and TRBJ2-2; TRBD1 might be the D (5 bases). Germline CDR1 is SGDLS and CDR2 is YYNGEE. The CDR3 has 15 residues. The V end was cut by 0 bases, the J end by 3 bases, with 9 bases between. The CDR3 is CASSVDPGHTGELFF. The CDR3 bases are TGTGCCAGCAGCGTAGATCCAGGGCACACCGGGGAGCTGTTTTTT.

This chain connects TRBV25-1 to TRBJ2-5, with D unclear. The germline V gene encodes CDR1 MGHDK and CDR2 SYGVNS. The CDR3 is 15 residues long. V was pared by 2 bases and J by 2 bases, with 12 bases between. CDR3 in amino acids: CASSEVVTVQETQYF. As DNA, the CDR3 is TGTGCCAGCAGTGAAGTGGTAACAGTACAAGAGACCCAGTACTTC.